The rows below give T cell receptor beta chains drawn from one sample of a study of T cell changes during pregnancy in multiple sclerosis. The data were produced by immunoSEQ multiplex PCR, yet TCRdb's version contains in-frame clones alone and is incomplete. In the table there are approximately 32,000 clones, approximately 90% of which are singletons. This specimen consisted of CD8+ T cells from peripheral blood mononuclear cells, obtained in the first trimester of pregnancy. These receptors all stem from a female donor with multiple sclerosis, enrolled in a pregnancy study. Each CDR3 is given with its conserved first and last residue. The D gene is left open where the match is weak. Part of the rows lack a size; the others show once, few, many or a class for expanded clones.

d_gene,v_gene,j_gene,abundance,CDR3aa,CDR3nt
.,TRBV27,TRBJ1-1,.,CASSSGVGHTEAFF,TGTGCCAGCAGTTCAGGGGTTGGGCACACTGAAGCTTTCTTT
.,TRBV7-2,TRBJ1-4,.,CASSLGQAHEKLFF,TGTGCCAGCAGCTTAGGACAGGCCCATGAAAAACTGTTTTTT
.,TRBV9,TRBJ2-2,.,CASTEGDYGELFF,TGTGCCAGCACCGAGGGAGATTACGGGGAGCTGTTTTTT
TRBD2,TRBV4-1,TRBJ2-1,.,CASSQEFSGYNEQFF,TGCGCCAGCAGCCAAGAGTTTAGCGGGTACAATGAGCAGTTCTTC
TRBD2,TRBV5-4,TRBJ2-3,.,CASSYGLAGVMADTQYF,TGTGCCAGCAGCTATGGACTAGCGGGAGTCATGGCAGATACGCAGTATTTT
TRBD1,TRBV30,TRBJ2-7,.,CAWTLGQGMWEQYF,TGTGCCTGGACCCTTGGACAGGGGATGTGGGAGCAGTACTTC
.,TRBV28,TRBJ2-1,.,CASKVRGAYNEQFF,TGTGCCAGCAAGGTCAGGGGGGCCTACAATGAGCAGTTCTTC
.,TRBV7-2,TRBJ1-5,.,CASSLVSVYSNQPQHF,TGTGCCAGCAGCTTAGTATCAGTGTATAGCAATCAGCCCCAGCATTTT
TRBD1,TRBV5-6,TRBJ1-1,.,CASSQGDLNTEAFF,TGTGCCAGCAGCCAGGGGGACCTGAACACTGAAGCTTTCTTT
TRBD2,TRBV7-9,TRBJ2-7,.,CASSVHQAGGFSYEQYF,TGTGCCAGCAGCGTCCATCAAGCGGGAGGATTCTCCTACGAGCAGTACTTC
.,TRBV6-6,TRBJ2-2,.,CASSLGLTSNTGELFF,TGTGCCAGCAGCCTGGGACTCACCTCGAACACCGGGGAGCTGTTTTTT
TRBD2,TRBV27,TRBJ2-7,.,CASSLRGLAGLSYEQYF,TGTGCCAGCAGTTTACGGGGACTAGCGGGACTCTCCTACGAGCAGTACTTC
.,TRBV21-1,TRBJ2-2,.,CASSKSPGLTNTGELFF,TGTGCCAGCAGCAAATCTCCGGGACTAACGAACACCGGGGAGCTGTTTTTT
.,TRBV27,TRBJ2-7,.,CASSLKGVAYEQYF,TGTGCCAGCAGTTTAAAGGGGGTAGCCTACGAGCAGTACTTC
TRBD2,TRBV29-1,TRBJ2-2,.,CSVATCGRNCGGELFF,TGCAGCGTTGCTACTTGCGGGAGAAACTGTGGCGGGGAGCTGTTTTTT
.,TRBV6-5,TRBJ2-5,.,CASSYSSWLLQETQYF,TGTGCCAGCAGTTACTCGTCTTGGTTACTCCAAGAGACCCAGTACTTC
TRBD2,TRBV4-3,TRBJ2-7,once,CASSRTSGISYEQYF,TGCGCCAGCAGCCGAACTAGCGGGATCTCCTACGAGCAGTACTTC
.,TRBV10-1,TRBJ2-1,.,CASSSVLLGATEQYEQFF,TGCGCCAGCAGTAGCGTCCTACTTGGGGCGACAGAGCAATATGAGCAGTTCTTC